The text below deals with one T cell receptor (beta chain). The antigen remains undetermined. Germline V CDR1 and CDR2: LGHDT, YNNKEL (reference sequence). There are 14 residues in the CDR3. V was shortened by 0 bases and J by 2 bases, with 8 bases between the two germline ends. This sample is drawn from a study of T cells in Graves' hyperthyroidism and ophthalmopathy. RNA transcripts yielded amplified TCR beta CDR3 regions. The HTBI primer set served for first-round RT-PCR of the TCR CDR3. TCRdb re-derived calls from the multiplex PCR reads in MiXCR, one entry per CDR3 protein. The sample has approximately 350,000 distinct CDR3 sequences; around 15% are singletons. Each diagnosis was grounded in clinical symptoms, serum thyroxine and TRAb, thyroid ultrasound, and orbital computed tomography. Study observations and caveats: Separating ophthalmopathy from stable hyperthyroidism was achieved by a 13 V-J model. Ophthalmopathy was model-predicted a median approximately 6.4 months pre-onset.

The receptor comes from a woman aged 55 to 70 with Graves' ophthalmopathy. Sequencing was performed on blood. The chain recombines TRBV3-1 with TRBJ2-7; D remains ambiguous. The CDR3 here is CASSQDHVTYEQYF. Written as DNA, the CDR3 is TGTGCCAGCAGCCAAGATCACGTTACCTACGAGCAGTACTTC.